The rows below give T cell receptor beta chains drawn from one sample of a study of cytomegalovirus exposure and HLA in healthy donors. Clones were sequenced by immunoSEQ multiplex PCR, and TCRdb holds only the in-frame ones, with some missing. In the table there are about 58,000 clones, about nine tenths of which are singletons. Sequencing used PBMCs. The receptors come from a man aged 18 to 35 in good health and CMV-seronegative. Both conserved end residues are part of each CDR3. A D gene is named only where the DNA matches it firmly. A row's size may be missing; if present it is once, few, many or a size class.

d_call: NA
clone_size: NA
j_call: TRBJ2-1
v_call: TRBV5-1
cdr3_nt: TGCGCCAGCAGCCTCCTAGTCCACGGGGGCAATGAGCAGTTCTTC
cdr3_aa: CASSLLVHGGNEQFF

d_call: NA
clone_size: NA
j_call: TRBJ1-4
v_call: TRBV11-3
cdr3_nt: TGTGCCAGCAGCCAACCGCCTTCAGGGGAAAAACTGTTTTTT
cdr3_aa: CASSQPPSGEKLFF

d_call: TRBD2
clone_size: NA
j_call: TRBJ2-7
v_call: TRBV7-2
cdr3_nt: TGTGCCAGCAGCAAGTCCCGGACTAGCGGCTACGAGCAGTACTTC
cdr3_aa: CASSKSRTSGYEQYF

d_call: TRBD2
clone_size: NA
j_call: TRBJ2-1
v_call: TRBV6-6
cdr3_nt: TGTGCCAGCACTTGGACTAGCGGGAGTCTAGATGAGCAGTTCTTC
cdr3_aa: CASTWTSGSLDEQFF

d_call: TRBD2
clone_size: few
j_call: TRBJ2-7
v_call: TRBV10-3
cdr3_nt: TGTGCCATCAGATTAACTAGCGGGAGTGCCCACGAGCAGTACTTC
cdr3_aa: CAIRLTSGSAHEQYF

d_call: NA
clone_size: NA
j_call: TRBJ2-7
v_call: TRBV7-9
cdr3_nt: TGTGCCAGCGGGGGGACCGAAGGATCCTACGAGCAGTACTTC
cdr3_aa: CASGGTEGSYEQYF

d_call: TRBD1
clone_size: NA
j_call: TRBJ2-6
v_call: TRBV14
cdr3_nt: TGTGCCAGCAGCCCTATGTGGGGACAGACCCCTGGGGCCAACGTCCTGACTTTC
cdr3_aa: CASSPMWGQTPGANVLTF

d_call: TRBD1
clone_size: few
j_call: TRBJ2-1
v_call: TRBV7-9
cdr3_nt: TGTGCCAGCAGCTCGTCAGGGGGCGAGCAGTTCTTC
cdr3_aa: CASSSSGGEQFF

d_call: NA
clone_size: NA
j_call: TRBJ1-1
v_call: TRBV13
cdr3_nt: TGTGCCAGCAGCTTAGTGAAAGGAGCGAATGAAGCTTTCTTT
cdr3_aa: CASSLVKGANEAFF

d_call: TRBD2
clone_size: NA
j_call: TRBJ2-1
v_call: TRBV4-2
cdr3_nt: TGTGCCAGCAGCCAAGATAGGACTAGTATCATACATGAGCAGTTCTTC
cdr3_aa: CASSQDRTSIIHEQFF